What follows are 26 T cell receptor beta chains derived from one specimen sequenced in a study of glioma-infiltrating T cells. Amplification of TCR alpha and beta CDR3 regions from RNA used iRepertoire nested multiplex PCR. A single record per CDR3 protein comes from TCRdb applying MiXCR to the multiplex PCR reads. The repertoire has around 190,000 distinct CDR3 sequences, about 47% of them found once; the top ten carry roughly 5.2%. Sequenced sample: glioma tissue, nonneoplastic brain tissue, or PBMCs (not recorded which). The receptors here all came from a human donor with low-grade glioma or glioblastoma, undergoing nonglioma brain surgery, or in good health (not recorded which).

Regarding this clonotype: The junction differs from germline at one of its ends, possibly a read error. The rearrangement uses TRBV12-3 or TRBV12-4 and TRBJ1-2; D call uncertain. This CDR3 spans 11 amino acids. CDR3 sequence: CASGTYYDYTF. In DNA, the CDR3 is TGTGCCAGCGGAACTTACTATGACTACACCTTC.

With respect to this clonotype: A much more abundant neighbour one base away suggests this may be a read error. The chain joins TRBV28 to TRBJ2-7; TRBD1 might be the D (5 bases). CDR3 length equals 14 residues. The germline V gene has CDR1 MDHEN and CDR2 SYDVKM. The CDR3 is CARSLSGIDYEQYF. The DNA for the CDR3 is TGTGCCAGAAGTTTGTCAGGGATCGACTACGAGCAGTACTTC.

This clonotype was detected a few times. The chain combines TRBV12-3 or TRBV12-4 with TRBJ1-2; 7 bases are a match to TRBD1. The V segment lost 6 bases and the J segment 8 bases; nucleotides outside the gene matches: 12. This CDR3 has 14 amino acids. The CDR3, as DNA: TGTGCCAGCAGCCGGGACAGTATGAGGCGCGGCTACACCTTC. Residues: CASSRDSMRRGYTF.

The chain has TRBV2 and TRBJ2-7; 7 bases are a match to TRBD1. Germline lookup yields CDR1 SNHLY and CDR2 FYNNEI. The CDR3 consists of 14 residues. Losses at the gene ends were 6 bases for V and 1 base for J; bases not matched to a gene: 6. CDR3 coding DNA: TGTGCCAGCAGAGGGGACAGTGCGTCCTACGAGCAGTACTTC. Its translation is CASRGDSASYEQYF.

The chain uses TRBV28 and TRBJ2-7; the match to TRBD2 covers 9 bases. Germline CDR1 and CDR2: MDHEN and SYDVKM. After removal of 7 bases from V and 4 bases from J, the junction contained 8 bases not matched to a gene. There are 14 residues in the CDR3. For the CDR3, the DNA is TGTGCCAGCAACCTTGGGGGACTAGCATACGAGCAGTACTTC. Translated: CASNLGGLAYEQYF.

This clonotype was seen ten or more times. The chain combines TRBV7-2 with TRBJ1-1; no clear D. The V end was cut by 4 bases, the J end by 11 bases, with 17 bases between. Germline CDR1 SGHTA, CDR2 FQGNSA. The CDR3 covers 13 residues. This CDR3 is CASSSRPLIAAFF. CDR3 sequence (DNA): TGTGCCAGCAGCTCCCGGCCTCTAATCGCGGCTTTCTTT.

This rearrangement joins TRBV28 to TRBJ2-7; no definite D call. Deletions cut 6 bases from V and 5 bases from J, with 20 bases between. The CDR3 is 15 residues long. Germline values: CDR1 MDHEN, CDR2 SYDVKM. CDR3 bases: TGTGCCAGCAGCGGTCCTGGTCAGGTCCCCCACGAGCAGTACTTC. This codes for CASSGPGQVPHEQYF.

This clonotype has ten or more counts. The J gene is TRBJ1-5, the V gene TRBV2; D ambiguous. V lost 4 bases, J lost 7 bases, and 11 bases lay in between. Germline V gives CDR1 SNHLY, CDR2 FYNNEI. This CDR3 has 13 amino acids. CDR3 amino acids: CASSGVGLQPQHF. CDR3 DNA: TGTGCCAGCAGTGGAGTCGGCCTCCAGCCCCAGCATTTT. Together with reference TRBV2 and TRBJ1-5, the CDR3 gives the full variable domain: EPEVTQTPSHQVTQMGQEVILRCVPISNHLYFYWYRQILGQKVEFLVSFYNNEISEKSEIFDDQFSVERPDGSNFTLKIRSTKLEDSAMYFCASSGVGLQPQHFGDGTRLSIL.

In regard to this clonotype: The junction departs from germline at one end; a sequencing error may be responsible. The V call is TRBV2, the J call TRBJ1-1; 8 positions match TRBD1. The CDR3 is 14 amino acids. CDR1 is SNHLY and CDR2 is FYNNEI in the germline V gene. The CDR3: CASSVNGQGTEALF. The CDR3 nucleotides read TGTGCCAGCAGTGTAAATGGACAGGGAACCGAAGCTTTATTT.

This chain joins TRBV12-3 or TRBV12-4 and TRBJ1-2, with D hard to call. V was pared by 2 bases and J by 3 bases, with 7 bases between. The CDR3 sequence is 13 residues long. This CDR3 reads CASSLRGDYGYTF. CDR3 nucleotides: TGTGCCAGCAGTTTACGGGGTGACTATGGCTACACCTTC.

This clonotype has ten or more counts. This chain uses TRBV28 with TRBJ1-1; D unresolved. Germline V gives CDR1 MDHEN, CDR2 SYDVKM. The CDR3 has 14 amino acids. The germline V and J ends were trimmed by 6 bases and 10 bases, with 21 bases remaining between them. The DNA for the CDR3 is TGTGCCAGCAGCCTGACCGGGCGGCCCTCTACAGCTTTCTTT. This gives the protein CASSLTGRPSTAFF. Together with reference TRBV28 and TRBJ1-1, the CDR3 gives the full variable domain: DVKVTQSSRYLVKRTGEKVFLECVQDMDHENMFWYRQDPGLGLRLIYFSYDVKMKEKGDIPEGYSVSREKKERFSLILESASTNQTSMYLCASSLTGRPSTAFFGQGTRLTVV.

This clonotype was seen a handful of times. A much larger clone differs by one base, so this may be a read error. The chain uses TRBV27 and TRBJ2-1; D not certain. Trimming pared 0 bases from V and 5 bases from J, leaving 5 bases between. The CDR3 has 13 residues. Germline CDR1 is MNHEY and CDR2 is SMNVEV (reference sequence). The CDR3 protein is CASSLSIDNEQFF. The CDR3 bases are TGTGCCAGCAGTTTATCGATAGACAATGAGCAGTTCTTC.

The J gene is TRBJ2-5, the V gene TRBV28; the match to TRBD1 covers 8 bases. This CDR3 is built from 15 residues. V lost 10 bases, J lost 8 bases, and 18 bases stayed unmatched. In germline, CDR1 is MDHEN, CDR2 SYDVKM. Here the CDR3 DNA reads TGTGCCACCTCGGAGGTTCAGGGGGCCGACGAAACCCAGTACTTC. This sequence encodes CATSEVQGADETQYF.

The chain is built from TRBV29-1 and TRBJ2-7; D remains ambiguous. V was trimmed by 0 bases and J by 1 base, leaving 7 bases between them. Germline assignment: CDR1 SQVTM and CDR2 ANQGSEA. CDR3 length: 13 residues. The DNA for the CDR3 is TGCAGCGTTGAAGATCGTGGTTCCTACGAGCAGTACTTC. This codes for CSVEDRGSYEQYF.

Details on this clonotype: Since no conserved phenylalanine or tryptophan closes the CDR3, a read error is the likely cause. Because the CDR3's place on the DNA is in doubt, the DNA is left out and the CDR3 is given as listed by TCRdb. The V and J genes are TRBV6-1 and TRBJ2-7. Germline loops: CDR1 MNHNS, CDR2 SASEGT. Counting both end residues, the CDR3 totals 11 amino acids. CDR3 protein: CASRQTYEKYS.

Note on this clonotype: The CDR3 does not end in the conserved phenylalanine or tryptophan, so this is likely a read error. The V call is TRBV20-1, the J call TRBJ2-1; 7 bases line up with TRBD2. The CDR3 extends over 15 amino acids. Germline values: CDR1 DFQATT, CDR2 SNEGSKA (reference sequence). Trimming took 8 bases from V and 5 from J; bases not matched to a gene: 15. CDR3 nucleotides: TGCAGTTCTAATAAGCCAAGCGGGGCCGACAATGAGCAGTTCCTC. Its translation is CSSNKPSGADNEQFL.

This clonotype was counted at least ten times. The rearrangement joins TRBV6-1 to TRBJ2-1, with 7 bases identical to TRBD1. There are 16 residues in the CDR3. Germline assignment: CDR1 MNHNS and CDR2 SASEGT. V was clipped by 4 bases and J by 2 bases; unmatched bases: 8. The CDR3 sequence is CASSVGTQGAYNEQFF. CDR3 sequence (DNA): TGTGCCAGCAGTGTAGGGACCCAGGGGGCCTACAATGAGCAGTTCTTC.

This clonotype was seen at least ten times. The chain links TRBV29-1 to TRBJ1-2, with TRBD1 identical over 8 bases. The junction had 10 bases not matched to a gene; V was cut back by 6 bases and J by 10 bases. Germline CDR1 is SQVTM and CDR2 is ANQGSEA. The CDR3 is 12 residues long. The CDR3 region has the DNA TGCAGCGTCGCCGACAGGGGATTGGACTACACCTTC. Protein product: CSVADRGLDYTF.

This clonotype was seen repeatedly, ten times or more. The genes are TRBV28 and TRBJ2-3; D ambiguous. V lost 1 base and J lost 3, with 5 bases in between. The CDR3 spans 13 residues. CDR1 and CDR2 from the germline V gene are MDHEN and SYDVKM. The CDR3 region has the DNA TGTGCCAGCAGTTTATCGGCGACAGATACGCAGTATTTT. It is translated as CASSLSATDTQYF.

In this sample, this clonotype turned up many times. This chain connects TRBV18 to TRBJ1-1, with no clear D. The CDR3 runs to 16 residues. The germline V gene has CDR1 KGHSH and CDR2 LQKENI. Trimming removed 1 base from V and 0 bases from J, with 12 bases in between. This chain's CDR3 is CASSPLAGRMNTEAFF. CDR3 coding DNA: TGTGCCAGCTCACCACTCGCAGGCCGGATGAACACTGAAGCTTTCTTT.

Worth noting for this clonotype: This may stem from a read error, because a much larger clone lies one nucleotide away. The V and J genes are TRBV20-1 and TRBJ2-5; D gene uncertain. CDR1 is DFQATT, CDR2 SNEGSKA, per germline (reference sequence). V was shortened by 6 bases and J by 7 bases, with 18 bases between the two germline ends. CDR3 size: 13 residues. The CDR3 sequence is CSAPLAEYGTQYF. CDR3 coding DNA: TGCAGTGCACCACTGGCAGAATACGGGACCCAGTACTTC.

This clonotype has just a few counts. This chain links TRBV12-5 with TRBJ2-3; 7 bases match TRBD2. The V gene end was trimmed by 4 bases and the J gene end by 4 bases; junction bases not matched to a gene: 11. This CDR3 region has 16 residues. Per the germline V gene, CDR1 is LGHNT and CDR2 is FRNRAP. CDR3 loop: CASGSLMAGVSDTQYF. For the CDR3, the DNA is TGTGCTAGTGGTTCCCTGATGGCGGGAGTGTCAGATACGCAGTATTTT.

The chain combines TRBV28 with TRBJ2-3; no clear D. CDR1 is MDHEN and CDR2 is SYDVKM in the germline V gene. V shed 5 bases and J shed 0 bases, with 12 bases lying between them. This CDR3 is 15 amino acids long. The DNA of the CDR3 is TGTGCCAGCAGTCCATTTACCAGAAGCACAGATACGCAGTATTTT. This sequence encodes CASSPFTRSTDTQYF.

The chain has TRBV7-2 and TRBJ2-7; D may be TRBD1 (6 bases). Per germline, CDR1 SGHTA and CDR2 FQGNSA. V shed 2 bases and J shed 0 bases, with 17 bases lying between them. CDR3 length: 17 residues. CDR3 residues: CASSLYARTASSYEQYF. The CDR3 nucleotides are TGTGCCAGCAGCTTATATGCCAGGACAGCAAGCTCCTACGAGCAGTACTTC.

This clonotype was seen at least ten times. The chain couples TRBV6-6 to TRBJ1-1, with a possible D match to TRBD1 (5 bases). The CDR3 totals 18 residues. CDR1 is MNHNY, CDR2 SVGAGI, per germline (reference sequence). Trimming stripped 0 bases from V and 1 base from J, with 18 bases between. CDR3 in amino acids: CASSYSGQGLMRNTEAFF. The CDR3 nucleotides read TGTGCCAGCAGTTACTCAGGGCAGGGCCTCATGAGGAACACTGAAGCTTTCTTT.

To note about this clonotype: A much larger clone sits a single nucleotide away, making a read error possible. J is TRBJ2-3 and V is TRBV20-1, with 8 bases identical to TRBD2. This CDR3 has 12 amino acids. V shed 7 bases and J 3 bases; nucleotides not matched to a gene: 3. Germline CDR1 reads DFQATT; CDR2 reads SNEGSKA (reference sequence). CDR3 bases: TGCAGTGATAGCGGGGCTACAGATACGCAGTATTTT. This codes for CSDSGATDTQYF.